This T cell receptor beta chain was sequenced for a study of identical twins. Comment on this clonotype: The antigen remains unidentified.

V lost 1 base to trimming and J lost 4 bases, with 11 bases between them. There are 15 residues in the CDR3. Per germline, CDR1 LGHDT and CDR2 YNNKEL (reference sequence). Template switching (which added a universal primer site) was used, and cDNA carried unique molecular identifiers. TCRdb ran MiXCR on the 5' RACE reads and lists one entry per CDR3 protein. The table has under 900,000 distinct CDR3 sequences, roughly 18% seen once; the top ten hold under 15%. The study's findings and limits: Where beta out-of-frame sequences were concerned, excess twin sharing was weaker. Cross-sectional statistical analysis was relied on for the conclusions, without the same donors being followed.

Separately, the same data were catalogued under a study of T cells expressing NK-cell markers. That study reports: Researchers report these clonotypes also headed the CD3+CD56-NKG2C+ fraction in four donors.

The origin of this receptor is a woman aged 18-35 years in good health. The chain uses TRBV3-1 and TRBJ1-5; D is unresolved. Source material: PBMCs. The CDR3 loop is CASSQGIANNQPQHF. CDR3 DNA sequence: TGTGCCAGCAGCCAAGGGATAGCTAATAATCAGCCCCAGCATTTT.